Described below is a single TCR beta chain sequence and its context. This sample stems from a study of technical replicates of blood from a handful of donors. Germline V gives CDR1 ENHRY, CDR2 SYGVKD. V lost 11 bases, J lost 5 bases, and 5 bases stayed unmatched. The CDR3 sequence is 11 residues long. Libraries were prepared by immunoSEQ multiplex PCR; TCRdb keeps only in-frame clonotypes and omits some of them. The sample yields about 69,000 clones, 88% seen once. The receptor was derived from a human donor in good health. Some clones in this sample may be carry-over from other donors' samples. Sequencing was done on a sample of PBMCs. V gene TRBV10-3 combines with J gene TRBJ2-5; 7 bases agree with TRBD2. The CDR3 DNA is TGTGCCGTCCGGGGAGGGGAGACCCAGTACTTC. It translates to CAVRGGETQYF.